The TCR beta chain described here comes from a study of blood T cell repertoires in COVID-19. About the study: Some COVID-19 samples were acute and others convalescent; all came from the United States, Italy and Spain. PBMCs, B-cell-depleted T cells, or T cells were the source of the cDNA or gDNA that made up the material.

In the study's own analysis: Scientists estimated how many nucleated cells there were by amplifying reference gene primers. Assay used: immunoSEQ multiplex PCR; TCRdb lists only in-frame clones, some missing. The V and J calls and the clone size are those of that table, but D and trimming were determined from the DNA. The sample has fewer than 200,000 clones, 70% to 90% seen once. The sample comprised peripheral blood. This sequence originates from a man younger than 35 who had recovered from COVID-19.

The DNA of the CDR3 is TGTGCCAGCAGCTCCCGGACTAGCGGCGGTTTCAGTGAGCAGTTCTTC. Its translation: CASSSRTSGGFSEQFF. This sequence joins TRBV9 and TRBJ2-1, with 10 positions matching TRBD2. This CDR3 is 16 amino acids long. CDR1 and CDR2 (germline): SGDLS, YYNGEE. Losses at the gene ends were 4 bases for V and 9 bases for J; bases not matched to a gene: 13. Using reference TRBV9 and TRBJ2-1 for the parts outside the CDR3, the full variable domain is DSGVTQTPKHLITATGQRVTLRCSPRSGDLSVYWYQQSLDQGLQFLIQYYNGEERAKGNILERFSAQQFPDLHSELNLSSLELGDSALYFCASSSRTSGGFSEQFFGPGTRLTVL.